This T cell receptor (beta chain) was found in a study of CD8+CD57+ T cells in acquired aplastic anemia. The study, taken as a whole, reports: A significant difference in CD8+ Simpson's diversity between patients and controls was not found. The study identified twenty-nine CD8+ CDR3 sequences shared by patients and controls.

Profiling that covered TCR beta VDJ and CDR3 relied on genomic DNA as its template. One entry per CDR3 protein, called by TCRdb with MiXCR from the reads. The table has some 120,000 distinct CDR3 sequences, 48% seen once. CDR3 size: 15 residues. Germline loops: CDR1 MGHRA, CDR2 YSYEKL. The junction had 5 bases not matched to a gene; V was cut back by 3 bases and J by 2 bases. This clonotype has a count of ten or more. What it binds is unknown. The rearrangement links TRBV4-1 to TRBJ2-7; TRBD2 aligns across 9 bases. This TCR came from a human donor in good health, serving as a control. The sequenced sample consisted of sorted CD4+, CD8+, or CD8+CD57+ T cells (not recorded which) from PBMCs. CDR3 coding DNA: TGCGCCAGCAGCCAGAGCGGGGGGCGTACCTACGAGCAGTACTTC. Its translation: CASSQSGGRTYEQYF.